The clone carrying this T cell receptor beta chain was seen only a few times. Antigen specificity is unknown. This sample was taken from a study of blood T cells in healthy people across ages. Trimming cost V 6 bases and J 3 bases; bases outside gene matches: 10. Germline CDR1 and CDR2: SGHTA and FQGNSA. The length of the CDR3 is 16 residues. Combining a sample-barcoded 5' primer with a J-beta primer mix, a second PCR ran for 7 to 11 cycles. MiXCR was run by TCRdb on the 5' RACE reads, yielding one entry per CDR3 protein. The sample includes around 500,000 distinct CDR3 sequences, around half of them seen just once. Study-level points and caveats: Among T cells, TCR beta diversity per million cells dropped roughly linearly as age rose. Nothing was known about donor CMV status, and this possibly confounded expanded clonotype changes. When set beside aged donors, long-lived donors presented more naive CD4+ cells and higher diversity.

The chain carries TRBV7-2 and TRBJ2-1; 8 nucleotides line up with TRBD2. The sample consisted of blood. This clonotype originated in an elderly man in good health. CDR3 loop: CASSVGSGGNYNEQFF. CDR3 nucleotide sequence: TGTGCCAGCAGTGTCGGGTCGGGAGGGAACTACAATGAGCAGTTCTTC.